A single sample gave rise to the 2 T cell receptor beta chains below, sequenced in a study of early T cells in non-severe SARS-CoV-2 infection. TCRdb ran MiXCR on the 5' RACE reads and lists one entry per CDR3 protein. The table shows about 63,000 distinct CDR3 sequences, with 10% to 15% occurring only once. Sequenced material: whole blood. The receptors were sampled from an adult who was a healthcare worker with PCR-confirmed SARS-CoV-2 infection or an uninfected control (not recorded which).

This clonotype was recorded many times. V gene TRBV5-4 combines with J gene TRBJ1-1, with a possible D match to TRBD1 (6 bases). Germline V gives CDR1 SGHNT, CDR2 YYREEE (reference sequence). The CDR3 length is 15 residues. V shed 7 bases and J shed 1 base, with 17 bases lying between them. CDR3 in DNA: TGTGCCAGCCACCCTCAACAGGGACAGAACACTGAAGCTTTCTTT. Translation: CASHPQQGQNTEAFF.

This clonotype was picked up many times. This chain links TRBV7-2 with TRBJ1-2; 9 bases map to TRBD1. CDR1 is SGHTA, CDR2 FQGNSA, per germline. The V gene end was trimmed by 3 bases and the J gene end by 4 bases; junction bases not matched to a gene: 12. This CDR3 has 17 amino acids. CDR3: CASSLPDTGTGIYGYTF. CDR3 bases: TGTGCCAGCAGCTTGCCAGATACCGGGACAGGGATCTATGGCTACACCTTC.